This T cell receptor beta chain was obtained from a study of T cell responses to AZD1222 COVID-19 vaccine. Study-wide findings and caveats: The donor cohort was predominantly white British with a female majority, and clonal diversity may have been underestimated.

Generated by immunoSEQ multiplex PCR, the TCRdb table keeps only in-frame clones and is missing some. This sample yields roughly 120,000 clones, of which 75% to 90% are seen a single time; about 4% belongs to the top ten. Details on this clone: Its antigen is still unknown.

The CDR3 has 16 amino acids. Germline CDR1 SGHTA, CDR2 FQGTGA. V was trimmed by 2 bases and J by 7 bases, leaving 18 bases between them. This TCR came from an adult in good health. The V gene is TRBV7-3, the J gene TRBJ2-1; the D gene is possibly TRBD1 (5 bases). The sample here was peripheral blood, taken on day 0 of MenACWY control vaccination. The CDR3 bases are TGTGCCAGCAGCTTAGGAGACAGCACCCCAAGTAATGAGCAGTTCTTC. Amino acid sequence: CASSLGDSTPSNEQFF.